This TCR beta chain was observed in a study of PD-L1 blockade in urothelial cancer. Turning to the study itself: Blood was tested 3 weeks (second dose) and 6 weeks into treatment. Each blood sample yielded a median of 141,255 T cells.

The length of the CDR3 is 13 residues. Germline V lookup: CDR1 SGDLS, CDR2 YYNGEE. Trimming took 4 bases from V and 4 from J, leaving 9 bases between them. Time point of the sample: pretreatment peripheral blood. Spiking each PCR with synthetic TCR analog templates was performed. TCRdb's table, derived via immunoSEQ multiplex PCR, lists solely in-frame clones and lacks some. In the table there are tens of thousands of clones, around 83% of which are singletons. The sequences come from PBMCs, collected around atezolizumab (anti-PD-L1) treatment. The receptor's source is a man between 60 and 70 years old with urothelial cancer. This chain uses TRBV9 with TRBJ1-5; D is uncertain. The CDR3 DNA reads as TGTGCCAGCAGCCCAGCCGGGAATCAGCCCCAGCATTTT. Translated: CASSPAGNQPQHF.